The 30 T cell receptor beta chains presented below share a single source sample, sequenced in a study of cytomegalovirus exposure and HLA in healthy donors. PCR employed 60 Vbeta and 13 Jbeta primers. Data came from immunoSEQ multiplex PCR; TCRdb stores just in-frame clones and leaves some out. The table includes tens of thousands of clones, roughly 79% detected once. Sequenced material: PBMCs. The receptors here all came from a man aged 50-60 years in good health and CMV-seronegative.

The chain employs TRBV29-1 and TRBJ2-1, with 9 bases fitting TRBD2. The germline gives CDR1 SQVTM, CDR2 ANQGSEA. The CDR3 runs 17 residues. Germline trimming cut 0 bases from V and 0 bases from J; bases unmatched to any gene: 6. For the CDR3, the DNA is TGCAGCGTTGAAGATCTGAGCGGGGGGTTCTCCTACAATGAGCAGTTCTTC. It is translated as CSVEDLSGGFSYNEQFF.

J is TRBJ1-1 and V is TRBV6-1; D not resolved. This CDR3 comprises 13 residues. Trimming took 6 bases from V and 9 from J, leaving 17 bases between them. Germline CDR1 and CDR2: MNHNS and SASEGT. CDR3 amino acids: CASSHKTTEKAFF. CDR3 sequence (DNA): TGTGCCAGCAGCCATAAAACTACCGAAAAAGCTTTCTTT.

This rearrangement joins TRBV4-2 to TRBJ1-6; 8 bases are a match to TRBD1. This CDR3 spans 19 amino acids. Germline loops: CDR1 LGHNA, CDR2 YNFKEQ. V was clipped by 5 bases and J by 5 bases; unmatched bases: 17. The DNA of the CDR3 is TGTGCCAGCAGCGGATACAGGGGGTCACGCGGTCGCGATAATTCACCCCTCCACTTT. The encoded protein is CASSGYRGSRGRDNSPLHF.

The genes are TRBV7-3 and TRBJ2-2; no clear D. With 1 base removed from V and 7 bases from J, the gap between germline ends came to 4 bases. The germline CDR1 and CDR2 sequences are SGHTA and FQGTGA. The CDR3 extends over 12 amino acids. The CDR3 loop reads CASSLINGELFF. The CDR3 region has the DNA TGTGCCAGCAGCTTAATCAACGGGGAGCTGTTTTTT.

This clone was observed a handful of times. The gene calls are TRBV6-1 and TRBJ1-1; 7 nucleotides align to TRBD1. The CDR3 spans 15 residues. V shed 4 bases and J 1 base; nucleotides not matched to a gene: 6. Germline V gives CDR1 MNHNS, CDR2 SASEGT. The CDR3: CASSAGTVQNTEAFF. The CDR3 bases are TGTGCCAGCAGTGCCGGGACAGTCCAGAACACTGAAGCTTTCTTT.

This clone has a handful of counts. The gene calls are TRBV19 and TRBJ2-1; D is perhaps TRBD1 (5 bases). With 3 bases removed from V and 10 bases from J, the gap between germline ends came to 16 bases. Germline V lookup: CDR1 LNHDA, CDR2 SQIVND (reference sequence). CDR3 length: 14 amino acids. In nucleotides, the CDR3 is TGTGCCAGTAGTATTTGGGGCGACAGTGTCGAGCAGTTCTTC. Translating gives CASSIWGDSVEQFF.

This clone was seen only once. V gene TRBV5-4 combines with J gene TRBJ2-5, with 10 positions matching TRBD2. V lost 3 bases to trimming and J lost 5 bases; unmatched junction nucleotides: 4. The CDR3 runs 14 residues. The V gene's germline CDR1 is SGHNT and CDR2 YYREEE (reference sequence). The CDR3 nucleotides are TGTGCCAGCAGCTGGGGACTAGCGATGGAGACCCAGTACTTC. This translates into CASSWGLAMETQYF.

This chain joins TRBV6-1 and TRBJ2-7; 7 positions match TRBD1. The CDR3 is made up of 15 amino acids. V lost 4 bases, J lost 1 base, and 7 bases stayed unmatched. Germline V gene data show CDR1 as MNHNS and CDR2 as SASEGT. CDR3 DNA: TGTGCCAGCAGTGTTGGGCAGGGGGAATCCTACGAGCAGTACTTC. Protein: CASSVGQGESYEQYF.

V is TRBV7-9 and J is TRBJ1-4; D unclear. The germline gives CDR1 SEHNR, CDR2 FQNEAQ (reference sequence). The CDR3 spans 16 residues. Trimming removed 5 bases from V and 3 bases from J, with 16 bases in between. The CDR3 sequence: CASSVGGTVSNEKLFF. DNA for the CDR3: TGTGCCAGCAGCGTAGGAGGAACCGTGTCTAATGAAAAACTGTTTTTT.

The chain couples TRBV29-1 to TRBJ1-6, with 9 bases that match TRBD1. V lost 5 bases to trimming and J lost 3 bases; unmatched junction nucleotides: 5. CDR1 is SQVTM and CDR2 is ANQGSEA in the germline V gene. This CDR3 contains 15 residues. The CDR3 coding sequence is TGCAGCGTTACCACAGGGGGCGGCTATAATTCACCCCTCCACTTT. Translated: CSVTTGGGYNSPLHF. The complete variable domain, with remaining parts taken from reference TRBV29-1 and TRBJ1-6, reads SAVISQKPSRDICQRGTSLTIQCQVDSQVTMMFWYRQQPGQSLTLIATANQGSEATYESGFVIDKFPISRPNLTFSTLTVSNMSPEDSSIYLCSVTTGGGYNSPLHFGNGTRLTVT.

The chain recombines TRBV7-2 with TRBJ2-7, with TRBD1 matching over 7 bases. The CDR3 contains 14 residues. Per the germline V gene, CDR1 is SGHTA and CDR2 is FQGNSA. The trim removed 8 bases at V and 3 bases at J, leaving 10 bases unmatched. CDR3 nucleotides: TGTGCCAGCTACTCCGGGACAGAAAGCTACGAGCAGTACTTC. Its protein product is CASYSGTESYEQYF.

This clone showed up just once. V and J are TRBV5-6 and TRBJ1-2; perhaps TRBD1 as D (6 bases). V shed 1 base and J shed 2 bases, with 12 bases lying between them. The CDR3 has 15 amino acids. Germline CDR1 reads SGHDT; CDR2 reads YYEEEE. The CDR3 spells CASSLLDRANYGYTF. The DNA of the CDR3 is TGTGCCAGCAGCTTGTTGGACAGAGCGAACTATGGCTACACCTTC.

V and J are TRBV7-8 and TRBJ1-4; D might be TRBD1 (6 bases). This CDR3 spans 15 amino acids. The V end lost 1 base, the J end lost 5 bases, and 11 bases lay between the germline ends. Germline CDR1 reads SGHVS; CDR2 reads FQNEAQ. This chain's CDR3 is CASSLDGQWNEKLFF. CDR3 DNA: TGTGCCAGCAGCTTAGATGGACAGTGGAATGAAAAACTGTTTTTT.

The chain combines TRBV7-2 with TRBJ2-5, with D maybe TRBD2 (5 bases). Germline V lookup: CDR1 SGHTA, CDR2 FQGNSA. The CDR3 contains 14 residues. V was cut by 2 bases and J by 5 bases, with 12 bases left in between. The CDR3 loop reads CASSLSPSWETQYF. For the CDR3, the DNA is TGTGCCAGCAGCTTATCTCCTAGCTGGGAGACCCAGTACTTC.

In DNA, the CDR3 is TGTGCCAGCAGCTTAGGTACGACAGAAGCGAACACCGGGGAGCTGTTTTTT. The encoded protein is CASSLGTTEANTGELFF. The V and J genes are TRBV13 and TRBJ2-2; D is possibly TRBD1 (5 bases). CDR3 length: 17 residues. Germline-derived CDR1 and CDR2 are PRHDT and FYEKMQ (reference sequence). V was trimmed by 0 bases and J by 0 bases, leaving 11 bases between them.

About this clone: This CDR3 is also generated by other DNA sequences in the sample. This chain joins TRBV7-2 and TRBJ2-5, with 8 positions matching TRBD1. The ends lost 3 bases at V and 5 bases at J; junction bases unmatched: 5. Germline V lookup: CDR1 SGHTA, CDR2 FQGNSA. The CDR3 has 14 residues. The CDR3, as DNA: TGTGCCAGCAGCTTGGCCGGACAGGGCGAGACCCAGTACTTC. Translating gives CASSLAGQGETQYF.

The chain carries TRBV19 and TRBJ1-5; D unclear. Trimming left V 4 bases short and J 0 bases short, with 10 bases between. The length of the CDR3 is 15 residues. Looked up from germline, CDR1 is LNHDA and CDR2 is SQIVND (reference sequence). As DNA, the CDR3 is TGTGCCAGTAGTAGGCGGGGAGGTAGCAATCAGCCCCAGCATTTT. Translating it yields CASSRRGGSNQPQHF.

The rearrangement links TRBV5-1 to TRBJ2-3; 13 nucleotides line up with TRBD2. Germline V gene lookup returns CDR1 SGHRS and CDR2 YFSETQ. J gave up 2 bases and V 4 bases, and 4 bases lay outside the gene matches. The CDR3 is 16 amino acids. CDR3: CASSTGLAGYTDTQYF. CDR3 DNA sequence: TGCGCCAGCAGCACGGGACTAGCGGGGTACACAGATACGCAGTATTTT.

V and J are TRBV7-8 and TRBJ2-1, with D possibly TRBD2 on 6 matching bases. The CDR3 is 13 amino acids. Germline CDR1 SGHVS, CDR2 FQNEAQ. Trimming cost V 8 bases and J 2 bases, with 10 bases left between them. The CDR3 sequence is CASSGVPYNEQFF. CDR3 nucleotide sequence: TGTGCCAGCTCGGGGGTACCCTACAATGAGCAGTTCTTC.

The chain combines TRBV27 with TRBJ2-1; D may be TRBD1 (6 bases). The CDR3 consists of 14 residues. Trimming left V 10 bases short and J 6 bases short, with 19 bases between. The germline CDR1 and CDR2 sequences are MNHEY and SMNVEV (reference sequence). This CDR3 reads CATSRRAGVNEQFF. The CDR3 DNA sequence: TGTGCCACCAGCAGACGAGCAGGGGTCAATGAGCAGTTCTTC.

V and J are TRBV9 and TRBJ2-5; 9 positions match TRBD2. Germline loops: CDR1 SGDLS, CDR2 YYNGEE. The CDR3 is 15 residues long. After removal of 2 bases from V and 5 bases from J, the junction contained 7 bases not matched to a gene. CDR3 amino acids: CASSVGGGGGETQYF. The DNA for the CDR3 is TGTGCCAGCAGCGTCGGCGGGGGGGGTGGGGAGACCCAGTACTTC.

V is TRBV19 and J is TRBJ1-1; D gene unclear. Germline CDR1 is LNHDA and CDR2 is SQIVND (reference sequence). V lost 3 bases and J lost 1, with 9 bases in between. The length of the CDR3 is 14 residues. The CDR3 loop reads CASSMQNWNTEAFF. DNA for the CDR3: TGTGCCAGTAGTATGCAGAATTGGAACACTGAAGCTTTCTTT.

J is TRBJ2-2 and V is TRBV18, with D maybe TRBD2 (5 bases). The germline V gene has CDR1 KGHSH and CDR2 LQKENI. V lost 3 bases and J lost 8, with 13 bases in between. The CDR3 sequence is 14 residues long. This chain's CDR3 is CASSPTRGIGELFF. DNA of the CDR3: TGTGCCAGCTCACCCACCAGAGGGATTGGGGAGCTGTTTTTT.

The chain combines TRBV27 with TRBJ1-6; D possibly corresponds to TRBD1 (6 bases). In germline, CDR1 is MNHEY, CDR2 SMNVEV (reference sequence). The V and J ends lost 0 bases and 9 bases respectively, with 9 bases between them. CDR3 size: 14 residues. Here the CDR3 DNA reads TGTGCCAGCAGTTTATCGACAGGTGTTTCACCCCTCCACTTT. It is translated as CASSLSTGVSPLHF.

The chain combines TRBV25-1 with TRBJ2-7; 14 bases match TRBD2. This CDR3 has 16 residues. Germline V gene data show CDR1 as MGHDK and CDR2 as SYGVNS. V was clipped by 3 bases and J by 4 bases; unmatched bases: 5. The CDR3 nucleotides are TGTGCCAGCAGTGATTCAGGACTAGCGGGGGGATACGAGCAGTACTTC. Its translation is CASSDSGLAGGYEQYF.

This clone was found once. CDR3 DNA: TGTGCCAGCAGTCGCTACAGTGTCGCGAACACCGGGGAGCTGTTTTTT. Translating gives CASSRYSVANTGELFF. V and J are TRBV28 and TRBJ2-2, with D hard to call. The germline gives CDR1 MDHEN, CDR2 SYDVKM. The CDR3 extends over 16 amino acids. V was clipped by 5 bases and J by 0 bases, with 13 bases between them.

This chain connects TRBV18 to TRBJ1-2, with D unresolved. Germline CDR1 and CDR2: KGHSH and LQKENI. CDR3 length equals 14 residues. V dropped 6 bases and J dropped 0 bases, with 11 bases sitting between them. DNA of the CDR3: TGTGCCAGCTCTGTACGGACTACTAACTATGGCTACACCTTC. Translated, it gives CASSVRTTNYGYTF.

The chain couples TRBV6-1 to TRBJ2-5, with 10 bases identical to TRBD1. The J call is doubtful: the DNA matches TRBJ2-7 better. This CDR3 is 14 amino acids long. Germline CDR1 MNHNS, CDR2 SASEGT. The CDR3 DNA is TGTGCCAGCTCTAGGACAGGGGGCTCCTACGAGCAGTACTTC. Its translation is CASSRTGGSYEQYF.

V is TRBV9 and J is TRBJ2-7; TRBD1 matches at 9 bases. The CDR3 sequence is 14 residues long. The junction had 2 bases not matched to a gene; V was cut back by 0 bases and J by 4 bases. Looked up from germline, CDR1 is SGDLS and CDR2 is YYNGEE. CDR3 region: CASSVGDRDYEQYF. The CDR3 DNA reads TGTGCCAGCAGCGTAGGGGACAGGGATTACGAGCAGTACTTC.

The chain carries TRBV6-1 and TRBJ2-2; 7 positions match TRBD1. Germline V gene data show CDR1 as MNHNS and CDR2 as SASEGT. The CDR3 has 16 amino acids. J gave up 2 bases and V 4 bases, and 7 bases lay outside the gene matches. CDR3 sequence reads: CASSASGTDNTGELFF. CDR3 nucleotide sequence: TGTGCCAGCAGTGCCTCCGGGACAGATAACACCGGGGAGCTGTTTTTT.